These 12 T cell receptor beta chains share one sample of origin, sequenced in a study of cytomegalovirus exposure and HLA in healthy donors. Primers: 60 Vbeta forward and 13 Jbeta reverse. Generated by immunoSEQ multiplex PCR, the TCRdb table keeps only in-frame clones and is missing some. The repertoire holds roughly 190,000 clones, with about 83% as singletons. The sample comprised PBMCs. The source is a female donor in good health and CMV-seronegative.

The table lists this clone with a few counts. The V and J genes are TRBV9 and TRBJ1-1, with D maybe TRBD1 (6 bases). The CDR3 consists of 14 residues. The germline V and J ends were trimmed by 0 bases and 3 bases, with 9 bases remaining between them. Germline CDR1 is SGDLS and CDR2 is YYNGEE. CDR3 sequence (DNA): TGTGCCAGCAGCGTAGAAGGGGGTGACACTGAAGCTTTCTTT. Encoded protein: CASSVEGGDTEAFF. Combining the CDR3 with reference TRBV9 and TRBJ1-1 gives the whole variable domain DSGVTQTPKHLITATGQRVTLRCSPRSGDLSVYWYQQSLDQGLQFLIQYYNGEERAKGNILERFSAQQFPDLHSELNLSSLELGDSALYFCASSVEGGDTEAFFGQGTRLTVV.

The CDR3 DNA follows: TGTGCCTGGAGTGTGGGGAGCGGATCCTACGAGCAGTACTTC. It encodes CAWSVGSGSYEQYF. The rearrangement joins TRBV30 to TRBJ2-7; possibly TRBD2 for D (5 bases). Trimming pared 0 bases from V and 1 base from J, leaving 10 bases between. This CDR3 region has 14 residues. CDR1 and CDR2 from the germline V gene are GTSNPN and SVGIG (reference sequence).

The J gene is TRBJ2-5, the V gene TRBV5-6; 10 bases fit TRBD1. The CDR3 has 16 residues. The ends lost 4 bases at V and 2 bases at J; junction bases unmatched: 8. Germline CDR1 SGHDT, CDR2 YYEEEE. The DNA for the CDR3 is TGTGCCAGCAGCGGGACAGGGGCGGGTCTACAAGAGACCCAGTACTTC. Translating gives CASSGTGAGLQETQYF.

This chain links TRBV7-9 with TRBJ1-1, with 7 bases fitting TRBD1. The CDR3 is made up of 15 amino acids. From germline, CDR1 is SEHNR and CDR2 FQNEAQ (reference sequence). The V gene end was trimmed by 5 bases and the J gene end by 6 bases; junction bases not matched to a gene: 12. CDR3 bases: TGTGCCAGCAGCCCCGGGAAGGGGGCTTTCTCTGAAGCTTTCTTT. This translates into CASSPGKGAFSEAFF.

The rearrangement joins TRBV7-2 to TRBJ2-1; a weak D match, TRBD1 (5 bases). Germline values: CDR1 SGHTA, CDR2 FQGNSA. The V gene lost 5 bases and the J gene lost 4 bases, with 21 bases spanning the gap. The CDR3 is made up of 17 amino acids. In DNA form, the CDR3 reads TGTGCCAGCAGCCCCAGGGTGGGGCTGAATGGGTACAATGAGCAGTTCTTC. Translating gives CASSPRVGLNGYNEQFF.

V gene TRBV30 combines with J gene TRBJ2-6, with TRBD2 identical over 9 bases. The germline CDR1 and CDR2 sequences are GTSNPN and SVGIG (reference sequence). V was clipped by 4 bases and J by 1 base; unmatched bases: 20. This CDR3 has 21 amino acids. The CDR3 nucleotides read TGTGCCTGGATTCCCGCTAAGGCAGTCCCGGGACTAGCATCTGGGGCCAACGTCCTGACTTTC. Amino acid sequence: CAWIPAKAVPGLASGANVLTF.

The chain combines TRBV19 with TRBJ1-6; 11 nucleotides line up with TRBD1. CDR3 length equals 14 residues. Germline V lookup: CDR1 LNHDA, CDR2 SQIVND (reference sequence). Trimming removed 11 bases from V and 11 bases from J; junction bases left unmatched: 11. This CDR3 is CASKPGQGGTPLHF. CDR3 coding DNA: TGTGCCTCGAAACCGGGACAGGGGGGTACACCCCTCCACTTT.

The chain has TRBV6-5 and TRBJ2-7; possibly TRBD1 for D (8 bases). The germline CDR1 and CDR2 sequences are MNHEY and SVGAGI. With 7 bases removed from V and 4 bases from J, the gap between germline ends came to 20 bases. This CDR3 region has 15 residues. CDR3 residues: CASKRGAGGLYEQYF. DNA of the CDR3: TGTGCCAGCAAACGGGGGGCAGGGGGCTTATACGAGCAGTACTTC.

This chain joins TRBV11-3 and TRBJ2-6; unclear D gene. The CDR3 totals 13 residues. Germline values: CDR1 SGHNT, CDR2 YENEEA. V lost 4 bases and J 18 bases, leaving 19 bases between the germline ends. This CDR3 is CASSSSVGYSPTF. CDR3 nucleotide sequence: TGTGCCAGCAGCTCATCTGTCGGGTATAGTCCGACTTTC.

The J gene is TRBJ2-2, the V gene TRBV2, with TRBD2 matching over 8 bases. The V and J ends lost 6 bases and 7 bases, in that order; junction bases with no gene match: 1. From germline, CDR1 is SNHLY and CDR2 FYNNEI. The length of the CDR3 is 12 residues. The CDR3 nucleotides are TGTGCCAGCAGGACTAGCGACGGGGAGCTGTTTTTT. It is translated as CASRTSDGELFF.

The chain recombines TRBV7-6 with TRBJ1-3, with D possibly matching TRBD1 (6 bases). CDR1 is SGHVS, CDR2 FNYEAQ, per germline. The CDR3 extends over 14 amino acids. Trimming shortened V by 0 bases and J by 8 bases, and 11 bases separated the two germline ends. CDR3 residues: CASSLAWGPDTIYF. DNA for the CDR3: TGTGCCAGCAGCTTAGCGTGGGGGCCGGACACCATATATTTT.

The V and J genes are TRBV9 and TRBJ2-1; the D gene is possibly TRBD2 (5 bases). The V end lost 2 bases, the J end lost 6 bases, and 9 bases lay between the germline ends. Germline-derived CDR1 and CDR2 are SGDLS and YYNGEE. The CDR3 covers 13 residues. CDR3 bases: TGTGCCAGCAGCGTCAGTCGGGGCAATGAGCAGTTCTTC. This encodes CASSVSRGNEQFF.